These T cell receptor beta chains were read from a single sample in a study of blood T cells in healthy people across ages. Each CDR3 protein is one row after TCRdb ran MiXCR on the 5' RACE reads. The sample lists approximately 1,100,000 distinct CDR3 sequences, 35% to 50% occurring once. The sequencing sample was made of blood. These receptors all come from a woman aged 55-69 years in good health. CDR3s include the opening cysteine and the closing phenylalanine or tryptophan. Clone sizes are given selectively: once, few, many, or a class where the clone is expanded.

v_gene: TRBV2; abundance: many; j_gene: TRBJ2-3; CDR3aa: CASRRGGLAAVTDTQYF
v_gene: TRBV2; abundance: .; j_gene: TRBJ2-1; CDR3aa: CASTTAGYYNEQFF
v_gene: TRBV29-1; abundance: .; j_gene: TRBJ2-5; CDR3aa: CSVLGTGQETQYF
v_gene: TRBV5-1; abundance: few; j_gene: TRBJ2-7; CDR3aa: CASSLALDPYEQYF
v_gene: TRBV9; abundance: .; j_gene: TRBJ2-6; CDR3aa: CASSGGDIPGANVLTF
v_gene: TRBV18; abundance: .; j_gene: .; CDR3aa: CASSLAPGRSVETQYF
v_gene: TRBV5-6; abundance: few; j_gene: TRBJ2-1; CDR3aa: CASSPGTSGTNSYNEQFF
v_gene: TRBV15; abundance: .; j_gene: TRBJ1-2; CDR3aa: CATSREGTKDYGYTF
v_gene: TRBV5-1; abundance: .; j_gene: TRBJ2-6; CDR3aa: CASSPIHRAGANVLTF
v_gene: TRBV28; abundance: once; j_gene: TRBJ1-4; CDR3aa: CASSPGLRRANEKLFF
v_gene: TRBV25-1; abundance: .; j_gene: TRBJ1-2; CDR3aa: CASSEYGPGQGKGYGYTF
v_gene: TRBV11-2; abundance: .; j_gene: TRBJ2-1; CDR3aa: CASSLLLAGGPAYNEQFF
v_gene: TRBV20-1; abundance: few; j_gene: TRBJ2-7; CDR3aa: CSARGLLTSGSGEQYF
v_gene: TRBV6-6; abundance: .; j_gene: TRBJ2-7; CDR3aa: CASSTTGGGSYEQYF
v_gene: TRBV28; abundance: .; j_gene: .; CDR3aa: CASSGDYLGEQYF
v_gene: TRBV7-6; abundance: .; j_gene: TRBJ2-1; CDR3aa: CASSSDREDNEQFF
v_gene: TRBV6-6; abundance: .; j_gene: TRBJ2-1; CDR3aa: CASSLHRGQGEYNEQFF
v_gene: TRBV20-1; abundance: .; j_gene: TRBJ1-2; CDR3aa: CSVSKGQINYGYTF
v_gene: TRBV3-1; abundance: few; j_gene: TRBJ2-1; CDR3aa: CASSLLQAGDNYNEQFF
v_gene: TRBV4-1; abundance: .; j_gene: TRBJ2-3; CDR3aa: CASSQASTGTGGTDTQYF
v_gene: TRBV5-1; abundance: .; j_gene: TRBJ2-3; CDR3aa: CASSLVPTGSDTQYF
v_gene: TRBV10-3; abundance: .; j_gene: TRBJ2-7; CDR3aa: CAISESGPLEQYF